One and the same sample provided the 18 T cell receptor beta chains below, sequenced in a study of shared clonotypes between healthy human individuals (dated by TCRdb to about 2020). The library was obtained by the immunoSEQ multiplex PCR assay. The clones in this table, taken by TCRdb from immuneACCESS, are in-frame only. Not every clone is retained; where verified, under half of the shortfall comes from an unresolved V gene, and the cause of the rest is unknown. The sample table contains millions of clones; only one count was recorded for 85% to 95% of them. Together, the top ten hold over 0.12% of the sample. The source material was naive CD4+ T cells sorted from blood. Sample cell subset or site, as interpreted from the label and publication: CD45RA+ positively selected. The receptors stem from a young man in good health.

V is TRBV27 and J is TRBJ1-2, with TRBD1 matching over 8 bases. This CDR3 has 13 amino acids. Losses at the gene ends were 6 bases for V and 8 bases for J; bases not matched to a gene: 8. Germline CDR1 reads MNHEY; CDR2 reads SMNVEV (reference sequence). CDR3 DNA sequence: TGTGCCAGCAGCACTGGACAGGGTATCGGCTACACCTTC. This sequence encodes CASSTGQGIGYTF.

The chain carries TRBV14 and TRBJ1-4; D is undetermined. Trimming removed 1 base from V and 7 bases from J, with 7 bases in between. Germline V gene lookup returns CDR1 SGHDN and CDR2 FVKESK. The CDR3 contains 13 residues. The CDR3 protein is CASSQGIVEKLFF. CDR3 nucleotides: TGTGCCAGCAGCCAAGGCATAGTTGAAAAACTGTTTTTT.

The chain couples TRBV7-9 to TRBJ1-1; TRBD1 is a possible D gene (6 bases). Germline V gene lookup returns CDR1 SEHNR and CDR2 FQNEAQ (reference sequence). Trimming shortened V by 4 bases and J by 6 bases, and 15 bases separated the two germline ends. The CDR3 has 14 amino acids. CDR3 sequence: CASSSQGAGPEAFF. CDR3 in DNA: TGTGCCAGCAGCTCACAGGGCGCAGGCCCTGAAGCTTTCTTT.

The chain recombines TRBV6-5 with TRBJ2-5, with TRBD1 identical over 11 bases. V shed 6 bases, J shed 5 bases, and the junction held 8 bases outside the gene matches. CDR3 size: 15 residues. CDR1 is MNHEY and CDR2 is SVGAGI in the germline V gene. The CDR3 region is CASSQRTGGAETQYF. The CDR3 DNA follows: TGTGCCAGCAGCCAACGGACAGGGGGCGCGGAGACCCAGTACTTC.

The CDR3 DNA reads TGTGCCAGCCGCGTGACAGGGGGCGTTAAAGGTGGCTACACCTTC. Amino acid sequence: CASRVTGGVKGGYTF. V usage is TRBV6-6 and J usage is TRBJ1-2; 10 bases fit TRBD1. Looked up from germline, CDR1 is MNHNY and CDR2 is SVGAGI (reference sequence). J was trimmed by 7 bases and V by 8 bases; bases with no gene match: 13. This CDR3 is built from 15 residues.

The J gene is TRBJ2-7, the V gene TRBV28, with 9 bases that match TRBD1. CDR1 is MDHEN, CDR2 SYDVKM, per germline. The CDR3 contains 15 residues. V lost 6 bases, J lost 0 bases, and 6 bases stayed unmatched. CDR3 nucleotide sequence: TGTGCCAGCAGAAGGGACAGGGAGGCCTCCTACGAGCAGTACTTC. It yields the protein CASRRDREASYEQYF.

The rearrangement joins TRBV11-2 to TRBJ1-6; D gene ambiguous. This CDR3 region has 15 residues. From germline, CDR1 is SGHAT and CDR2 FQNNGV. V shed 1 base and J shed 2 bases, with 6 bases lying between them. The CDR3 DNA reads TGTGCCAGCAGCTTAGGACAAACCTATAATTCACCCCTCCACTTT. It specifies CASSLGQTYNSPLHF.

This sequence joins TRBV5-1 and TRBJ2-7; the match to TRBD1 covers 7 bases. Germline CDR1 SGHRS, CDR2 YFSETQ. The CDR3 contains 14 residues. The V segment lost 4 bases and the J segment 7 bases; nucleotides outside the gene matches: 11. Here the CDR3 DNA reads TGCGCCAGCAGCGAGACAGGGCTGGTTTCGGAGCAGTACTTC. The encoded protein is CASSETGLVSEQYF.

The V gene is TRBV9, the J gene TRBJ2-7; D gene ambiguous. The germline V gene has CDR1 SGDLS and CDR2 YYNGEE. V dropped 5 bases and J dropped 1 base, with 13 bases sitting between them. The CDR3 length is 14 residues. CDR3 sequence reads: CASSLTHYSYEQYF. CDR3 bases: TGTGCCAGCAGTCTTACCCATTATTCCTACGAGCAGTACTTC. Full variable domain (remainder filled in from reference TRBV9 and TRBJ2-7): DSGVTQTPKHLITATGQRVTLRCSPRSGDLSVYWYQQSLDQGLQFLIQYYNGEERAKGNILERFSAQQFPDLHSELNLSSLELGDSALYFCASSLTHYSYEQYFGPGTRLTVT.

In DNA form, the CDR3 reads TGCGCCAGCAGCTTGATTGAGGGAACCTACAATGAGCAGTTCTTC. It encodes CASSLIEGTYNEQFF. The chain recombines TRBV5-1 with TRBJ2-1; a weak D match, TRBD2 (5 bases). CDR3 length equals 15 residues. CDR1 and CDR2 (germline): SGHRS, YFSETQ. V lost 1 base and J 2 bases, leaving 10 bases between the germline ends.

The chain employs TRBV7-8 and TRBJ1-3; D is unclear. V lost 1 base and J lost 2, with 6 bases in between. The length of the CDR3 is 14 residues. Germline loops: CDR1 SGHVS, CDR2 FQNEAQ. The CDR3 sequence: CASSLDGTGNTIYF. The CDR3 nucleotides are TGTGCCAGCAGCTTAGATGGAACTGGAAACACCATATATTTT.

This clone was observed a handful of times. V usage is TRBV6-5 and J usage is TRBJ1-1; a weak D match, TRBD1 (5 bases). The germline CDR1 and CDR2 sequences are MNHEY and SVGAGI. V lost 2 bases and J 4 bases, leaving 8 bases between the germline ends. This CDR3 has 13 residues. The chain's CDR3 is CASSYPQGTEAFF. The CDR3 region has the DNA TGTGCCAGCAGTTACCCCCAGGGCACTGAAGCTTTCTTT.

The chain combines TRBV6-1 with TRBJ1-1; no definite D call. CDR3 size: 12 residues. V lost 7 bases to trimming and J lost 4 bases, with 10 bases between them. The V gene's germline CDR1 is MNHNS and CDR2 SASEGT. CDR3 loop: CASMTLSTEAFF. CDR3 nucleotides: TGTGCCAGCATGACACTAAGCACTGAAGCTTTCTTT.

The J gene is TRBJ2-5, the V gene TRBV5-1; D remains unclear. The J call may be wrong; the DNA end is better matched by TRBJ2-7. Germline assignment: CDR1 SGHRS and CDR2 YFSETQ. This CDR3 has 14 residues. CDR3 in amino acids: CASSSTTRTYEQYF. In nucleotides, the CDR3 is TGCGCCAGCAGCTCGACGACAAGGACCTACGAGCAGTACTTC.

V is TRBV30 and J is TRBJ2-2; D perhaps matches TRBD1 (5 bases). This CDR3 contains 17 residues. Trimming cost V 0 bases and J 5 bases, with 19 bases left between them. In germline, CDR1 is GTSNPN, CDR2 SVGIG (reference sequence). Here the CDR3 reads CAWSVFGRTFGTGELFF. The DNA of the CDR3 is TGTGCCTGGAGTGTATTCGGCAGGACATTCGGAACCGGGGAGCTGTTTTTT.

The gene calls are TRBV10-1 and TRBJ2-1; 11 bases map to TRBD2. The V segment lost 6 bases and the J segment 5 bases; nucleotides outside the gene matches: 9. The CDR3 loop spans 16 amino acids. Germline lookup yields CDR1 WNHNN and CDR2 SYGVQD (reference sequence). The CDR3 DNA reads TGCGCCAGCAGCGCGAGGACTAGCGGGCTCAACAATGAGCAGTTCTTC. Protein: CASSARTSGLNNEQFF.

The chain links TRBV15 to TRBJ1-4; D is unclear. The CDR3 has 14 amino acids. The germline V gene encodes CDR1 LNHNV and CDR2 YYDKDF (reference sequence). Trimming took off 0 bases at V and 10 bases at J, with 12 bases between the two ends. The DNA of the CDR3 is TGTGCCACCAGCAGAGAAGCCGGAGGTGGAAAACTGTTTTTT. Its translation: CATSREAGGGKLFF.

This chain connects TRBV7-8 to TRBJ1-3; 8 bases match TRBD1. The CDR3 is made up of 16 amino acids. The ends lost 8 bases at V and 4 bases at J; junction bases unmatched: 13. CDR1 and CDR2 (germline): SGHVS, FQNEAQ. The CDR3 nucleotides read TGTGCCAGCTCTTTCATGGGCAGGGGGCAAGGAAACACCATATATTTT. Its protein product is CASSFMGRGQGNTIYF.